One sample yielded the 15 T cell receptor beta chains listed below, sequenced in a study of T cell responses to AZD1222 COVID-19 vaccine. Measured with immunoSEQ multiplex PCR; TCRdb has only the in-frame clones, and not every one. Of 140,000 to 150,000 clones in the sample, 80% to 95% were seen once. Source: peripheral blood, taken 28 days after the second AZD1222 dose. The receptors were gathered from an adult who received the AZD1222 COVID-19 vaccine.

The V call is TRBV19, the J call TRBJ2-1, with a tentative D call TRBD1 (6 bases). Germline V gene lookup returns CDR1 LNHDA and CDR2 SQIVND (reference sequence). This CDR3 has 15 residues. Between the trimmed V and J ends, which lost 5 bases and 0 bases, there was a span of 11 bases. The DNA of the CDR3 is TGTGCCAGTAGTCCATGGACAGCCTCCTACAATGAGCAGTTCTTC. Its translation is CASSPWTASYNEQFF.

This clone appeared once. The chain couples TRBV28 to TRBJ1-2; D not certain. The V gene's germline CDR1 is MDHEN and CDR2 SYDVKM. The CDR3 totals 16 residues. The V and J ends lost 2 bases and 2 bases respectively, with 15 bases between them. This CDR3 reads CASSLSFKVTNYGYTF. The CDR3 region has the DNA TGTGCCAGCAGTTTAAGTTTTAAGGTTACCAACTATGGCTACACCTTC.

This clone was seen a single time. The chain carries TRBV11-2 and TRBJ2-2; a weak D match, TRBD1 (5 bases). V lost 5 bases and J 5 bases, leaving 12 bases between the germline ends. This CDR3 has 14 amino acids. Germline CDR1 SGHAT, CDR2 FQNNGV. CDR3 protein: CASSPSQGTGELFF. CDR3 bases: TGTGCCAGCAGCCCAAGTCAGGGAACCGGGGAGCTGTTTTTT.

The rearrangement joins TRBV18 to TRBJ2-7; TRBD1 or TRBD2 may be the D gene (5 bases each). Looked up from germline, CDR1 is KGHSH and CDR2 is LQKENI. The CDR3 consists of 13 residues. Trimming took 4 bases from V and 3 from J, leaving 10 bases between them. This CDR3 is CASSRDLLYEQYF. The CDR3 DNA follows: TGTGCCAGCTCACGGGACCTACTCTACGAGCAGTACTTC.

The CDR3 region is CASSPQRVWTGELFF. The CDR3 DNA sequence: TGTGCCAGCTCACCACAGAGGGTATGGACCGGGGAGCTGTTTTTT. The chain combines TRBV18 with TRBJ2-2; weak D call: TRBD2 (5 bases). The V gene's germline CDR1 is KGHSH and CDR2 LQKENI. This CDR3 spans 15 amino acids. V was trimmed by 1 base and J by 5 bases, leaving 11 bases between them.

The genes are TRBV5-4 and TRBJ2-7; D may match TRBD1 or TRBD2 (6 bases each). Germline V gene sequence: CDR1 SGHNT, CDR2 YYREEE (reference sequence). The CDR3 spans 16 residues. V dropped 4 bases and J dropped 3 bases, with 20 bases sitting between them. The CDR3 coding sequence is TGTGCCAGCAGCAGGGGGGAGTCCTCTATAAACTACGAGCAGTACTTC. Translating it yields CASSRGESSINYEQYF.

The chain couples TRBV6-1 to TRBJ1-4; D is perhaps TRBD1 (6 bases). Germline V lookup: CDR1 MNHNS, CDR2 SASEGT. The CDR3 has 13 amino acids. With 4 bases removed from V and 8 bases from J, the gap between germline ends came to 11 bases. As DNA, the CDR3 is TGTGCCAGCAGTGTAGCAGACAGGGAAAAACTGTTTTTT. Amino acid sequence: CASSVADREKLFF.

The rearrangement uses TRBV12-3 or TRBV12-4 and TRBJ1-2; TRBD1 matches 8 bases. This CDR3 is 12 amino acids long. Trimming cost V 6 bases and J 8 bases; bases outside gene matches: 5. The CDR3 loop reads CASSPQGDGYTF. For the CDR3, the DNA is TGTGCCAGCAGCCCACAGGGGGACGGCTACACCTTC.

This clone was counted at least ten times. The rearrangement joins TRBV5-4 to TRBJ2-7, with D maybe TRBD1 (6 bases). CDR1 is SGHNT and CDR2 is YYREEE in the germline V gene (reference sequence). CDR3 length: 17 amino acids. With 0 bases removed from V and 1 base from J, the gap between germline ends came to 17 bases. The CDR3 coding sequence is TGTGCCAGCAGCTTGGGGATCCGGACAGCCCCGTCCTACGAGCAGTACTTC. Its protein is CASSLGIRTAPSYEQYF.

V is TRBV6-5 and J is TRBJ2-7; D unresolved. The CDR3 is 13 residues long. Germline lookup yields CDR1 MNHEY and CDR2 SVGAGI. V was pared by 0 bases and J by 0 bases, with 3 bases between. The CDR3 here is CASSYSNSYEQYF. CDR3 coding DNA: TGTGCCAGCAGTTACTCCAACTCCTACGAGCAGTACTTC.

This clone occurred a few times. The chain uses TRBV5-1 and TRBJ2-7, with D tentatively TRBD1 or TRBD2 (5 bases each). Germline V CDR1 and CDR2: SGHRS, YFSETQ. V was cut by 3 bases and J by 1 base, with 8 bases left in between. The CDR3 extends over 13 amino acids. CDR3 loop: CASSWDGSYEQYF. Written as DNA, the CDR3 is TGCGCCAGCAGCTGGGACGGTTCCTACGAGCAGTACTTC.

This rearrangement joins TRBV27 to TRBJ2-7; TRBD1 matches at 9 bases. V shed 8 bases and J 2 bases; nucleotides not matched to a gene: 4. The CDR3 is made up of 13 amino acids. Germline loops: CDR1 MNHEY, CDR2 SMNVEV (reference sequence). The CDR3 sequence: CASQQGAPYEQYF. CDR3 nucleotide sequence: TGTGCCAGCCAACAGGGGGCCCCCTACGAGCAGTACTTC.

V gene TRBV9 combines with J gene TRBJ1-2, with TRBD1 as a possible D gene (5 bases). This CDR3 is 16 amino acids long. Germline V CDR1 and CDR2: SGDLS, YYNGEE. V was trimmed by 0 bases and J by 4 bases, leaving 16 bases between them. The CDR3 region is CASSVATSGRLYGYTF. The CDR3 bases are TGTGCCAGCAGCGTAGCAACCTCGGGGCGCCTCTATGGCTACACCTTC.

The CDR3 sequence: CASSSQGRNSPLHF. The CDR3 bases are TGTGCCAGCAGCTCACAGGGGAGGAATTCACCCCTCCACTTT. The genes are TRBV11-2 and TRBJ1-6; 7 nucleotides align to TRBD1. Germline CDR1 reads SGHAT; CDR2 reads FQNNGV. The CDR3 sequence is 14 residues long. V was pared by 4 bases and J by 7 bases, with 4 bases of the junction left unmatched.

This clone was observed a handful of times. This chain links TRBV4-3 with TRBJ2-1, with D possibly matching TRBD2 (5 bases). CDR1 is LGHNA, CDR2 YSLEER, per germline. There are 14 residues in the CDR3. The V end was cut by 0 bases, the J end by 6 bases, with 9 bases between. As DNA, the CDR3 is TGCGCCAGCAGCCAAGATATGCTAGCCAATGAGCAGTTCTTC. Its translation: CASSQDMLANEQFF.